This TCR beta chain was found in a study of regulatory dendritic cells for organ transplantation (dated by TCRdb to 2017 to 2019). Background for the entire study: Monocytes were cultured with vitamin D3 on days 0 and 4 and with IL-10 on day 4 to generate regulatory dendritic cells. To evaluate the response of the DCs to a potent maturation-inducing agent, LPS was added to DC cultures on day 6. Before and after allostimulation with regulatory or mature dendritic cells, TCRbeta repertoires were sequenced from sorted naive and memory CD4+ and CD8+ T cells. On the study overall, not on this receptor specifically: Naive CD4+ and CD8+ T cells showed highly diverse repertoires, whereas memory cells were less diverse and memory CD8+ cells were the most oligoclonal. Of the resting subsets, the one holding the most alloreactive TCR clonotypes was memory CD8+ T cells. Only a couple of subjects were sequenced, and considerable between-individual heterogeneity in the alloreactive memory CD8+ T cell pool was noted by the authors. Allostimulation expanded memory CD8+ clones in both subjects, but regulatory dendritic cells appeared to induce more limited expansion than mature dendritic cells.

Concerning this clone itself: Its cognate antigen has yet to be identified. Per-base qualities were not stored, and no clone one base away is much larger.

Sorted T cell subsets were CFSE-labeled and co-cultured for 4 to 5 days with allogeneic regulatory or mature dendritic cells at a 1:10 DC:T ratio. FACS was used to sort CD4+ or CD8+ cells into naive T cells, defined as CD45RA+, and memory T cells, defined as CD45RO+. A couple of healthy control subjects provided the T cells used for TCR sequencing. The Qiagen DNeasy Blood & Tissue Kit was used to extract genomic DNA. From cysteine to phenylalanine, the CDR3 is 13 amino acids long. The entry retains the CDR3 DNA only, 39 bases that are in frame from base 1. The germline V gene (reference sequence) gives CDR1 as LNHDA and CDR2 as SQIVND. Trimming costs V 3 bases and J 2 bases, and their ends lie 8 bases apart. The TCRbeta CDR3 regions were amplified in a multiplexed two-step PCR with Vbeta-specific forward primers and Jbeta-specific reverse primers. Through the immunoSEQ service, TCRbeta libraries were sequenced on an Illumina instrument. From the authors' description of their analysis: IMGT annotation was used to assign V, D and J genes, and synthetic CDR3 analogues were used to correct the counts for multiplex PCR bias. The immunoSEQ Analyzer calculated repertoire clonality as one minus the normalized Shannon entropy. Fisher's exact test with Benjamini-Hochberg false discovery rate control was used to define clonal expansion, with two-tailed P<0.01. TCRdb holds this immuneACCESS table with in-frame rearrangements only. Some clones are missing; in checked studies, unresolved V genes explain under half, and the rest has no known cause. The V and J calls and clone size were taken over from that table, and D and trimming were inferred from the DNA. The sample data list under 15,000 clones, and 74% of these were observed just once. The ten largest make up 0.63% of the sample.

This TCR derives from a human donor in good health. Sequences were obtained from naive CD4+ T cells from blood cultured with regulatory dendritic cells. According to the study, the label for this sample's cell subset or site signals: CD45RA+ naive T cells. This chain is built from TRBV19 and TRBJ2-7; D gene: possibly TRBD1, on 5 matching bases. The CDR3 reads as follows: CASSMTAPYEQYF. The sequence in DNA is TGTGCCAGTAGTATGACAGCCCCCTACGAGCAGTACTTC.